This T cell receptor (beta chain) was sequenced in a study of cytomegalovirus exposure and HLA in healthy donors. Study-level results: TCR beta V- and J-gene trimming, according to a later analysis, was linked to a missense DCLRE1C variant.

Germline V gives CDR1 SEHNR, CDR2 FQNEAQ (reference sequence). This CDR3 is built from 14 residues. The ends were cut back, 1 base at V and 5 bases at J, with 9 bases in the middle. Use of 60 Vbeta and 13 Jbeta primers characterized the PCR. Method: immunoSEQ multiplex PCR; TCRdb's copy keeps in-frame clones and lacks some. The sample consists of under 95,000 clones, roughly 80% of them appearing once. Worth noting for this clone: Its specificity is not known.

This TCR came from a man between 40 and 49 years old in good health and CMV-seronegative. The sequenced sample was PBMCs. The chain joins TRBV7-9 to TRBJ2-1; D possibly corresponds to TRBD1 (6 bases). The CDR3 DNA sequence: TGTGCCAGCAGCTTAGGAGGGACAAACAATGAGCAGTTCTTC. Amino acid sequence: CASSLGGTNNEQFF.